A selection of T cell receptor beta chains follows, all from one sample in a study of regulatory T cells in long-lasting Graves disease. TCRdb itself ran the multiplex PCR reads through MiXCR, one entry per CDR3 protein. Seen here are under 500,000 distinct CDR3 sequences, about a sixth observed once, and the top ten hold over 8.5%. These sequences were also reported in another study, on T cells in Graves' hyperthyroidism and ophthalmopathy.

This specimen consisted of peripheral blood mononuclear cells (PBMCs), obtained at new diagnosis, from a patient treated with antithyroid drugs. These receptor sequences come from a woman aged 25 to 39 with Graves disease. Each CDR3 is given with its conserved first and last residue. Each record gives: J gene, D gene, clone size, V gene, CDR3 DNA, CDR3 protein. D genes are given only for firm matches. For some rows the clone size is stated as once, few or many, or as a class when expanded; others skip it.

j_gene: TRBJ1-5; d_gene: TRBD1; abundance: many; v_gene: TRBV2; CDR3nt: TGTGCCAGCACCGGCGGACAGGGAGAACCCCAGCATTTT; CDR3aa: CASTGGQGEPQHF
j_gene: TRBJ2-7; d_gene: NA; abundance: NA; v_gene: TRBV7-2; CDR3nt: TGTGCCAGCAACAAAGCAGGGGGGGCCTACGAGCAGTACTTC; CDR3aa: CASNKAGGAYEQYF
j_gene: TRBJ2-7; d_gene: TRBD2; abundance: many; v_gene: TRBV6-2/TRBV6-3; CDR3nt: TGTGCCAGCAGTAGAGGTTCATGGACTAGCGGGAGCTACGAGCAGTACTTC; CDR3aa: CASSRGSWTSGSYEQYF
j_gene: TRBJ2-1; d_gene: NA; abundance: many; v_gene: TRBV20-1; CDR3nt: TGCAGTGCTCCGAGCGGTTCCTACAATGAGCAGTTCTTC; CDR3aa: CSAPSGSYNEQFF
j_gene: TRBJ2-1; d_gene: TRBD2; abundance: many; v_gene: TRBV24-1; CDR3nt: TGTGCCACCAGTGATTTCGCGGGAGAGGCCTACAATGAGCAGTTCTTC; CDR3aa: CATSDFAGEAYNEQFF
j_gene: TRBJ1-1; d_gene: NA; abundance: many; v_gene: TRBV15; CDR3nt: TGTGCCACCAGCAGAGGTAGAAACACTGAAGCTTTCTTT; CDR3aa: CATSRGRNTEAFF
j_gene: TRBJ2-7; d_gene: TRBD2; abundance: NA; v_gene: TRBV19; CDR3nt: TGTGCCAGTAGCGACGTAGCGGGAGGCCCCGAGCAGTACTTC; CDR3aa: CASSDVAGGPEQYF
j_gene: TRBJ2-1; d_gene: TRBD1; abundance: NA; v_gene: TRBV15; CDR3nt: TGTGCCACCAGCAGAGGTTCCGGGACAGCTCGCTTC; CDR3aa: CATSRGSGTARF
j_gene: TRBJ2-1; d_gene: NA; abundance: many; v_gene: TRBV7-2; CDR3nt: TGTGCCAGCAGCTCCCGACAGTCCCTCTACAATGAGCAGTTCTTC; CDR3aa: CASSSRQSLYNEQFF
j_gene: TRBJ2-7; d_gene: NA; abundance: few; v_gene: TRBV7-2; CDR3nt: TGTGCCAGCAGCTTCCTACGGTTTAGGTCCTACGAGCAGTACTTC; CDR3aa: CASSFLRFRSYEQYF
j_gene: TRBJ1-5; d_gene: NA; abundance: many; v_gene: TRBV5-1; CDR3nt: TGCGCCAGCAGCTTGTCGGCCGGGGGAGAGCAGCCCCAGCATTTT; CDR3aa: CASSLSAGGEQPQHF
j_gene: TRBJ2-7; d_gene: TRBD2; abundance: few; v_gene: TRBV9; CDR3nt: TGTGCCAGCAGCGTCTCATCCGGGACTAGTTTATACGAGCAGTACTTC; CDR3aa: CASSVSSGTSLYEQYF
j_gene: TRBJ2-7; d_gene: NA; abundance: many; v_gene: TRBV11-1; CDR3nt: TGTGCCAGCAGCTTAGTCCACAAGTCGGATGAGCAGTACTTC; CDR3aa: CASSLVHKSDEQYF
j_gene: TRBJ2-7; d_gene: NA; abundance: many; v_gene: TRBV27; CDR3nt: TGTGCCAGCAGTTTTCAGGGGAGGCCCTACGAGCAGTACTTC; CDR3aa: CASSFQGRPYEQYF
j_gene: TRBJ2-1; d_gene: TRBD2; abundance: NA; v_gene: TRBV6-2/TRBV6-3; CDR3nt: TGTGCCAGCGGCGGCGGGAGACTGGAATACAATGAGCAGTTCTTC; CDR3aa: CASGGGRLEYNEQFF
j_gene: TRBJ2-1; d_gene: NA; abundance: many; v_gene: TRBV3-1; CDR3nt: TGTGCCAGCGGGCCATGGGTCGCGGGGTACAATGAGCAGTTCTTC; CDR3aa: CASGPWVAGYNEQFF
j_gene: TRBJ2-2; d_gene: NA; abundance: NA; v_gene: TRBV28; CDR3nt: TGTGCCAGCACCCCCAGAGTGACCGGGGAGCTGTTTTTT; CDR3aa: CASTPRVTGELFF
j_gene: TRBJ2-1; d_gene: TRBD1; abundance: many; v_gene: TRBV9; CDR3nt: TGTGCCAGCAGCGTAGGGGACAGGGCTTACAATGAGCAGTTCTTC; CDR3aa: CASSVGDRAYNEQFF
j_gene: TRBJ2-1; d_gene: NA; abundance: many; v_gene: TRBV27; CDR3nt: TGTGCCAGCAGTTTTCGGGGATCTGGGGAGCAGTTCTTC; CDR3aa: CASSFRGSGEQFF
j_gene: TRBJ2-1; d_gene: NA; abundance: few; v_gene: TRBV10-3; CDR3nt: TGTGCCATCAGGCAAGCCCCTCGGACTACCTCTGGGTACAATGAGCAGTTCTTC; CDR3aa: CAIRQAPRTTSGYNEQFF
j_gene: TRBJ2-7; d_gene: NA; abundance: many; v_gene: TRBV15; CDR3nt: TGTGCCACCAGTGAGCTAGCGAGCTCCTACGAGCAGTACTTC; CDR3aa: CATSELASSYEQYF
j_gene: TRBJ2-1; d_gene: NA; abundance: once; v_gene: TRBV2; CDR3nt: TGTGCCAGCAGTCATCTCGGTCGTGGCGGGGAGTACAATGAGCAGCTCTTC; CDR3aa: CASSHLGRGGEYNEQLF
j_gene: TRBJ1-2; d_gene: NA; abundance: NA; v_gene: TRBV7-9; CDR3nt: TGTGCCAGCAGCGTCCAGGCCAGCGGCTACACCTTC; CDR3aa: CASSVQASGYTF
j_gene: TRBJ1-1; d_gene: TRBD1; abundance: NA; v_gene: TRBV7-9; CDR3nt: TGTGCCAGCAGCATCTACAGGGGGAAGAACACTGAAGCTTTCTTT; CDR3aa: CASSIYRGKNTEAFF
j_gene: TRBJ1-5; d_gene: NA; abundance: NA; v_gene: TRBV7-3; CDR3nt: TGTGCCAGCAGCTCGAGGGCCCTCCAGGCGGGCAATCAGCCCCAGCATTTT; CDR3aa: CASSSRALQAGNQPQHF
j_gene: TRBJ2-3; d_gene: NA; abundance: many; v_gene: TRBV5-6; CDR3nt: TGTGCCAGCAGCGCTGCGGGCAGCCCAGATACGCAGTATTTT; CDR3aa: CASSAAGSPDTQYF
j_gene: TRBJ2-7; d_gene: TRBD1; abundance: many; v_gene: TRBV7-8; CDR3nt: TGTGCCAGCAGCGCACAGGGGGCGTCCTATAATAAGCAGTACTTC; CDR3aa: CASSAQGASYNKQYF
j_gene: TRBJ2-1; d_gene: TRBD2; abundance: many; v_gene: TRBV6-5; CDR3nt: TGTGCCAGCAGTTACGTACCTAGCGGGAGCCATGAGCAGTTCTTC; CDR3aa: CASSYVPSGSHEQFF
j_gene: TRBJ2-3; d_gene: TRBD2; abundance: many; v_gene: TRBV5-1; CDR3nt: TGCGCCAGCGGGGTAGCGGGAGTCACAGATACGCAGTATTTT; CDR3aa: CASGVAGVTDTQYF
j_gene: TRBJ1-5; d_gene: TRBD1; abundance: few; v_gene: TRBV19; CDR3nt: TGTGCCAGTCTACGACAGGGAAGCAATCAGCCCCAGCATTTT; CDR3aa: CASLRQGSNQPQHF
j_gene: TRBJ2-7; d_gene: TRBD1; abundance: few; v_gene: TRBV5-1; CDR3nt: TGCGCCAGCAGCTTGTCCTCAGGGGGCGCCTACGAGCAGTACTTC; CDR3aa: CASSLSSGGAYEQYF
j_gene: TRBJ1-2; d_gene: NA; abundance: NA; v_gene: TRBV27; CDR3nt: TGTGCCAGCAAGGGGAACACAAACATAGGCTATGGCTACACCTTC; CDR3aa: CASKGNTNIGYGYTF
j_gene: TRBJ2-5; d_gene: NA; abundance: NA; v_gene: TRBV6-9; CDR3nt: TGTGCCAGCAGTTCGACCCATCTGGCAGAGACCCAGTACTTC; CDR3aa: CASSSTHLAETQYF
j_gene: TRBJ1-2; d_gene: NA; abundance: NA; v_gene: TRBV14; CDR3nt: TGTGCCAGCAGACAAGCAGGGCACTATGGCTACACCTTC; CDR3aa: CASRQAGHYGYTF
j_gene: TRBJ1-1; d_gene: NA; abundance: NA; v_gene: TRBV7-6; CDR3nt: TGTGCCAGCACCGGGGCGCCGAACACTGAAGCTTTCTTT; CDR3aa: CASTGAPNTEAFF
j_gene: TRBJ2-1; d_gene: NA; abundance: many; v_gene: TRBV7-9; CDR3nt: TGTGCCAGCAGCCACCCCCTCAATGAGCAGTTCTTC; CDR3aa: CASSHPLNEQFF
j_gene: TRBJ2-1; d_gene: TRBD1; abundance: NA; v_gene: TRBV11-2; CDR3nt: TGTGCCAGCAGCTCCGGGACAGGTCCGGTGAGGAATGAGCAGTTCTTC; CDR3aa: CASSSGTGPVRNEQFF
j_gene: TRBJ2-4; d_gene: NA; abundance: many; v_gene: TRBV28; CDR3nt: TGTGCCAGCAGTTTGGGGGTGGCCAAAAACATTCAGTACTTC; CDR3aa: CASSLGVAKNIQYF
j_gene: TRBJ1-5; d_gene: TRBD1; abundance: NA; v_gene: TRBV20-1; CDR3nt: TGCAGTGCCGGGGACAGACTCTCGATTTTCGCTCAGCCCCAGCATTTT; CDR3aa: CSAGDRLSIFAQPQHF
j_gene: TRBJ1-5; d_gene: NA; abundance: NA; v_gene: TRBV2; CDR3nt: TGTGCCAGCAGTGGCGTGCGTTCGGGCAATCAGCCCCAGCATTTT; CDR3aa: CASSGVRSGNQPQHF
j_gene: TRBJ2-7; d_gene: NA; abundance: few; v_gene: TRBV27; CDR3nt: TGTGCCAGCAGTTTCAATGGCTACGAGCAGTACTTC; CDR3aa: CASSFNGYEQYF
j_gene: TRBJ2-7; d_gene: TRBD2; abundance: few; v_gene: TRBV6-2/TRBV6-3; CDR3nt: TGTGCCGGCAGTCCAATAGCGGGCTACGAGCAGTACTTC; CDR3aa: CAGSPIAGYEQYF
j_gene: TRBJ2-6; d_gene: NA; abundance: many; v_gene: TRBV5-1; CDR3nt: TGCGCCAGCAGCTTCCAAGACTCTGGGGCCAACGTCCTGACTTTC; CDR3aa: CASSFQDSGANVLTF
j_gene: TRBJ2-1; d_gene: NA; abundance: many; v_gene: TRBV4-3; CDR3nt: TGCGCCAGCAGCGCCCAATCTTCCGGGCGCAATGAGCAGTTCTTC; CDR3aa: CASSAQSSGRNEQFF
j_gene: TRBJ2-1; d_gene: TRBD2; abundance: NA; v_gene: TRBV5-1; CDR3nt: TGCGCCAGCAGCTTAGGACTAGCGGGAGGGGCCTTGAAGGATGAGCAGTTCTTC; CDR3aa: CASSLGLAGGALKDEQFF
j_gene: TRBJ1-2; d_gene: NA; abundance: few; v_gene: TRBV2; CDR3nt: TGTGCCAGCAGTGAATTCCTAGATAACTATGGCTACACCTTC; CDR3aa: CASSEFLDNYGYTF
j_gene: TRBJ2-7; d_gene: NA; abundance: few; v_gene: TRBV15; CDR3nt: TGTGCCACCAGCAGGGACAGAAAGTACGAGCAGTACTTC; CDR3aa: CATSRDRKYEQYF
j_gene: TRBJ2-3; d_gene: NA; abundance: NA; v_gene: TRBV11-2; CDR3nt: TGTGCCAGCAGCCCTAAGAGGGGGAGGGGCACAGATACGCAGTATTTT; CDR3aa: CASSPKRGRGTDTQYF
j_gene: TRBJ2-1; d_gene: TRBD2; abundance: many; v_gene: TRBV4-1; CDR3nt: TGCGCCAGCAGCCAGCTTAGCGGGTCCGGGGGCAATGAGCAGTTCTTC; CDR3aa: CASSQLSGSGGNEQFF
j_gene: TRBJ2-1; d_gene: TRBD2; abundance: many; v_gene: TRBV29-1; CDR3nt: TGCAGCGTTGATCTTAGCGGGAAGGGGGGCTACAATGAGCAGTTCTTC; CDR3aa: CSVDLSGKGGYNEQFF
j_gene: TRBJ2-2; d_gene: TRBD1; abundance: many; v_gene: TRBV6-1; CDR3nt: TGTGCCAGCAGTGCCGCCGGGACAGCCACCGGGGAGCTGTTTTTT; CDR3aa: CASSAAGTATGELFF